Described below is a single T cell receptor beta chain sequence and its context. This receptor's antigen is unknown. No much larger clone exists at a distance of one base, and base qualities are not known. The data derive from a study of T-cell memory formation after mild COVID-19 (dated by TCRdb to the early 2020s). Some background on the complete study: Most TCR sequence clusters were specific to one of the two donors. Longitudinal TCRalpha and TCRbeta repertoire sequencing tracked T-cell clones expanding and contracting after mild COVID-19 in two donors. The cohort comprised two young, previously healthy adult volunteers, one female and one male.

The investigation overall reported the following: Some responding clones were detected in pre-infection memory, suggesting pre-existing cross-reactive memory T cells joined the SARS-CoV-2 response. Clones contracting from day 15 to 85 had balanced CD4/CD8 phenotypes, while a second wave expanding from day 15 to 37 was biased towards CD4+. Only a couple of mild cases were covered in the study, and larger cohorts including severe cases with pre-infection samples were considered necessary. The second-wave clones that peaked on day 37 were not confirmed to be SARS-CoV-2 specific. Contracting CD4+ clones appeared mostly in the CM and EM memory subsets, whereas CD8+ clones were enriched in EMRA.

PBMCs were isolated by Ficoll-Paque density gradient centrifugation. Taken from the germline V gene, the CDR1 and CDR2 loops are MNHEY and SVGAGI. After removal of 5 bases from V and 2 bases from J, the junction retains 10 bases not matched to a gene. CDR3 length: 16 amino acids, cysteine to phenylalanine. Left in the record is the CDR3 DNA by itself, 48 bases read in frame from the first base. Sequencer: Illumina NovaSeq 6000. TCRalpha and TCRbeta cDNA libraries were built by 5'RACE with constant-segment primers, adding sample barcodes and unique molecular identifiers. RNA was extracted from every sample with Trizol reagent. Library amplification was performed in two PCR steps, and a second sample barcode and Illumina TruSeq adapters were introduced in the second step. Sequencing of the libraries was done on an Illumina NovaSeq, producing 2 x 150 bp paired-end reads. The study's processing was this. With migec v1.2.7, reads were demultiplexed and then collapsed into UMI-guided consensus sequences. Using mixcr v2.1.11, the UMI consensuses were aligned to TRA and TRB V and J templates and assembled into clonotypes. Clonotypes were classified as expanded or contracted when called significant by both edgeR and NoisET, with noise models trained on biological replicates. edgeR calls used a false discovery rate-adjusted p below 0.01 and a log2 fold-change threshold of 1. As an exploratory analysis of dynamics, max-normalized trajectories of the 1000 most abundant clonotypes were examined by PCA with hierarchical clustering. Separately sequenced CD4+ and CD8+ repertoires were used to assign the CD4 or CD8 phenotype of responding clones. TCRdb reworked the public reads: Q25 trimming with fastp, MiXCR clone assembly, productive beta chains retained. One record per CDR3 amino acid sequence lists the most common genes and DNA. TCRdb's processing, not the authors' own work, is the source of the V and J calls. In all, the sample holds around 200,000 distinct CDR3 sequences, and 18% of those were seen once. About 4% of the sample belongs to the ten largest clones.

Recombination linked TRBV6-5 to TRBJ1-2; 8 bases in the junction line up with TRBD1. The sequencing sample was made of PBMCs or a T cell subset sorted from them (not recorded which). The sequence was collected from a man aged 18 to 35 who had mild COVID-19 (a few samples of this study predate the infection). The sample titles of this study are shuffled in the database, so cell type and time point are left out; the donor was told from shared clones. The nucleotides read TGTGCCAGCAGTCCGGGACAGGTTGGTCCGAACTATGGCTACACCTTC. Translated, it gives CASSPGQVGPNYGYTF.